The text below deals with one T cell receptor (beta chain). No antigen is known for it. This specimen belongs to a study of shared clonotypes between healthy human individuals. Study results and limitations: Generation probabilities were higher for clonotypes shared across all four sorted-subset donors than for unshared ones. Few donors limited the genetic and exposure-history diversity represented.

Repertoires were generated with immunoSEQ multiplex PCR, while TCRdb's copy carries only in-frame clones and drops some. The table has 2,100,000 or so clones, 90% to 96% seen once. Healthy adults negative for HIV, lacking recent acute infections or vaccinations, served as donors. Caucasian adults residing in Nashville, Tennessee made up all the donors. The ends were cut back, 8 bases at V and 4 bases at J, with 20 bases in the middle. Germline V gene data show CDR1 as GTSNPN and CDR2 as SVGIG (reference sequence). The CDR3 runs to 14 residues. The rearrangement uses TRBV30 and TRBJ1-2; TRBD1 is a possible D gene (5 bases). Source material: naive CD4+ T cells sorted from blood. The subset here: CD45RA+ positively selected. This TCR was recovered from a man aged 18 to 35 in good health. The CDR3 DNA is TGTGCCGGGGCAGAAGGCAGGACGATCTATGGCTACACCTTC. This codes for CAGAEGRTIYGYTF.